Following are 24 T cell receptor beta chains from one sample sequenced in a study of CD8 T cells in ankylosing spondylitis. TCRdb fed the 5' RACE reads into MiXCR, producing one record per CDR3 protein. The repertoire holds 50,000 or so distinct CDR3 sequences, with about 7.8% as singletons. Material: blood, either unsorted or a sorted T cell fraction (not recorded which). These receptors were collected from a female donor with ankylosing spondylitis or in good health (not recorded which).

Concerning this clonotype: The junction does not match germline at one end; this may be a read error. The V gene is TRBV20-1, the J gene TRBJ1-5; 8 bases fit TRBD1. The CDR3 runs to 12 residues. Germline CDR1 DFQATT, CDR2 SNEGSKA (reference sequence). CDR3 nucleotides: TGCAGAGCTGACAGGGGAAATCGGCCCCAGCATTTT. Amino acid sequence: CRADRGNRPQHF.

This clonotype appeared many times. This sequence joins TRBV2 and TRBJ1-1; 10 bases map to TRBD1. Per germline, CDR1 SNHLY and CDR2 FYNNEI. The CDR3 runs 14 residues. J gave up 6 bases and V 10 bases, and 11 bases lay outside the gene matches. The CDR3 loop reads CATNPRDRGSEAFF. The CDR3 DNA follows: TGTGCCACAAACCCCCGGGACAGGGGTTCTGAAGCTTTCTTT. The entire variable domain, with the rest obtained from reference TRBV2 and TRBJ1-1, is as follows: EPEVTQTPSHQVTQMGQEVILRCVPISNHLYFYWYRQILGQKVEFLVSFYNNEISEKSEIFDDQFSVERPDGSNFTLKIRSTKLEDSAMYFCATNPRDRGSEAFFGQGTRLTVV.

This clonotype was seen ten or more times. The V gene is TRBV5-1, the J gene TRBJ1-4; D is ambiguous. CDR1 is SGHRS and CDR2 is YFSETQ in the germline V gene. Between the trimmed V and J ends, which lost 2 bases and 7 bases, there was a span of 12 bases. The CDR3 is made up of 14 amino acids. DNA for the CDR3: TGCGCCAGCAGCTTAAGCGGGTCGGGTGAAAAACTGTTTTTT. This codes for CASSLSGSGEKLFF.

This clonotype was recorded at least ten times. The chain is built from TRBV10-3 and TRBJ2-7, with D perhaps matching TRBD1 (6 bases). V was pared by 2 bases and J by 3 bases, with 8 bases between. Germline CDR1 reads ENHRY; CDR2 reads SYGVKD. There are 13 residues in the CDR3. This CDR3 reads CAISEPGVYEQYF. The CDR3 coding sequence is TGTGCCATCAGTGAGCCAGGGGTCTACGAGCAGTACTTC.

To note about this clonotype: A much larger clone differs from this one at a single base, so this may be a read error. The V call is TRBV10-3, the J call TRBJ2-3; 11 nucleotides match TRBD2. The CDR3 is 19 amino acids. V lost 5 bases to trimming and J lost 0 bases; unmatched junction nucleotides: 13. The germline gives CDR1 ENHRY, CDR2 SYGVKD. CDR3 bases: TGTGCCATCAGTTTGCCCCGACTAGCGGGGACCCTTAGCACAGATACGCAGTATTTT. This sequence encodes CAISLPRLAGTLSTDTQYF.

This clonotype was counted at least ten times. The chain employs TRBV5-1 and TRBJ2-7, with 9 bases that match TRBD1. V lost 4 bases, J lost 11 bases, and 7 bases stayed unmatched. CDR3 size: 12 residues. CDR1 and CDR2 (germline): SGHRS, YFSETQ. CDR3 in DNA: TGCGCCAGCAGCCGGGGACAGGGTGGTGAGTACTTC. Protein sequence: CASSRGQGGEYF.

This clonotype has at least ten counts. The J gene is TRBJ2-2, the V gene TRBV9, with D uncertain. This CDR3 is 16 amino acids long. Germline V gene data show CDR1 as SGDLS and CDR2 as YYNGEE. V was cut by 0 bases and J by 1 base, with 10 bases left in between. The CDR3 is CASSVAPTMNTGELFF. Written as DNA, the CDR3 is TGTGCCAGCAGCGTAGCACCGACAATGAACACCGGGGAGCTGTTTTTT.

J is TRBJ1-1 and V is TRBV30; 7 positions agree with TRBD1. The CDR3 is 13 residues long. Germline CDR1 and CDR2: GTSNPN and SVGIG (reference sequence). V lost 0 bases, J lost 10 bases, and 8 bases stayed unmatched. In nucleotides, the CDR3 is TGTGCCTGGAGTGTGCAAGGGGGCATTGGAGCTTTCTTT. It is translated as CAWSVQGGIGAFF.

This clonotype showed up many times. The chain carries TRBV10-3 and TRBJ2-7; no clear D gene. V lost 0 bases, J lost 9 bases, and 12 bases lay in between. Germline lookup yields CDR1 ENHRY and CDR2 SYGVKD. This CDR3 region has 13 residues. The CDR3 DNA reads TGTGCCATCAGTGAGTCCATCACTTCGATGCAGTACGTC. This sequence encodes CAISESITSMQYV.

About this clonotype itself: Its ends do not fully match the called genes, so a read error is possible. The V call is TRBV24-1, the J call TRBJ2-7; tentatively, D is TRBD2 (5 bases). The germline gives CDR1 KGHDR, CDR2 SFDVKD. The CDR3 has 15 residues. The CDR3 loop reads CGTSGGPLSSYEQYF. CDR3 nucleotide sequence: TGTGGCACCAGTGGAGGACCGCTCAGCTCCTACGAGCAGTACTTC.

Ten or more counts support this clonotype. The chain carries TRBV20-1 and TRBJ2-3; 7 nucleotides line up with TRBD1. CDR1 is DFQATT, CDR2 SNEGSKA, per germline (reference sequence). V was clipped by 2 bases and J by 5 bases; unmatched bases: 7. The length of the CDR3 is 14 residues. CDR3 sequence (DNA): TGCAGTGCTAGAAATCGACAGGGAAGAGATACGCAGTATTTT. The encoded protein is CSARNRQGRDTQYF.

The V gene is TRBV12-3 or TRBV12-4, the J gene TRBJ2-5; TRBD1 might be the D (6 bases). This CDR3 is built from 16 residues. V gave up 4 bases and J gave up 0 bases, with 15 bases separating them. The CDR3 reads CASSSEGGKYQETQYF. As DNA, the CDR3 is TGTGCCAGCAGTTCGGAAGGGGGAAAATACCAAGAGACCCAGTACTTC.

This clonotype was detected only a few times. The rearrangement links TRBV7-8 to TRBJ2-3; 13 nucleotides line up with TRBD2. Germline values: CDR1 SGHVS, CDR2 FQNEAQ. The junction had 11 bases not matched to a gene; V was cut back by 4 bases and J by 7 bases. The CDR3 is 17 amino acids. Here the CDR3 reads CASSYVRLAGGVHTQYF. For the CDR3, the DNA is TGTGCCAGCAGCTACGTTCGACTAGCGGGAGGTGTTCATACGCAGTATTTT.

This clonotype was counted at least ten times. The rearrangement joins TRBV20-1 to TRBJ2-5, with 11 nucleotides matching TRBD1. The CDR3 runs to 15 residues. V lost 6 bases and J lost 3; bases outside the gene matches: 9. CDR1 and CDR2 (germline): DFQATT, SNEGSKA (reference sequence). The CDR3 sequence is CSAVPGQGAEETQYF. For the CDR3, the DNA is TGCAGTGCGGTCCCTGGACAGGGGGCTGAAGAGACCCAGTACTTC.

This clonotype was picked up many times. This rearrangement joins TRBV20-1 to TRBJ2-5, with D tentatively TRBD2 (6 bases). Per germline, CDR1 DFQATT and CDR2 SNEGSKA (reference sequence). V dropped 4 bases and J dropped 0 bases, with 6 bases sitting between them. This CDR3 is built from 12 residues. The CDR3 nucleotides are TGCAGTGCTACGGGGGACCAAGAGACCCAGTACTTC. This translates into CSATGDQETQYF.

This clonotype was seen repeatedly, ten times or more. The chain has TRBV5-5 and TRBJ1-6; 12 bases agree with TRBD1. The CDR3 sequence is 16 residues long. Germline V gene lookup returns CDR1 SGHKS and CDR2 YYEKEE (reference sequence). Trimming took 4 bases from V and 9 from J; bases not matched to a gene: 8. CDR3 protein: CASSQDLGQGASPLHF. CDR3 DNA: TGTGCCAGCAGCCAGGACCTGGGACAGGGGGCTTCACCCCTCCACTTT. Combining the CDR3 with reference TRBV5-5 and TRBJ1-6 gives the whole variable domain DAGVTQSPTHLIKTRGQQVTLRCSPISGHKSVSWYQQVLGQGPQFIFQYYEKEERGRGNFPDRFSARQFPNYSSELNVNALLLGDSALYLCASSQDLGQGASPLHFGNGTRLTVT.

This clonotype was seen at least ten times. V usage is TRBV10-3 and J usage is TRBJ2-1; D not certain. The CDR3 is 10 amino acids. Trimming took 11 bases from V and 5 from J, leaving 7 bases between them. Per the germline V gene, CDR1 is ENHRY and CDR2 is SYGVKD. The CDR3 nucleotides read TGTGCCGCAGGCGACAATGAGCAGTTCTTC. Amino acids: CAAGDNEQFF.

There are many counts of this clonotype. V gene TRBV5-1 combines with J gene TRBJ2-5; D uncertain. CDR3 length: 14 residues. V was pared by 0 bases and J by 1 base, with 7 bases between. The V gene's germline CDR1 is SGHRS and CDR2 YFSETQ. The CDR3 nucleotides read TGCGCCAGCAGCTTGGCTCGGTTCCAAGAGACCCAGTACTTC. Its protein is CASSLARFQETQYF.

This clonotype was seen many times. The rearrangement joins TRBV20-1 to TRBJ2-3; 8 nucleotides line up with TRBD1. Germline loops: CDR1 DFQATT, CDR2 SNEGSKA (reference sequence). This CDR3 contains 16 residues. The trim removed 1 base at V and 1 base at J, leaving 7 bases unmatched. Written as DNA, the CDR3 is TGCAGTGCTAGAGGCGTGGACAGGGATGGCACAGATACGCAGTATTTT. It encodes CSARGVDRDGTDTQYF.

This clonotype was counted at least ten times. The chain uses TRBV5-1 and TRBJ2-5; 8 bases line up with TRBD2. The J segment lost 4 bases and the V segment lost 3 bases, leaving 11 bases of the junction unmatched. Germline CDR1 SGHRS, CDR2 YFSETQ. The CDR3 covers 16 residues. The CDR3 nucleotides are TGCGCCAGCAGCTCGGGTGCGGGGGGCCTCTTAGAGACCCAGTACTTC. Translated, it gives CASSSGAGGLLETQYF.

This clonotype was recorded at least ten times. The chain employs TRBV12-3 or TRBV12-4 and TRBJ1-4, with D tentatively TRBD1 (5 bases). V shed 6 bases and J shed 8 bases, with 22 bases lying between them. The CDR3 consists of 16 residues. The CDR3 loop is CASRGQGRGKGEKLFF. DNA of the CDR3: TGTGCCAGCAGAGGCCAGGGTCGGGGAAAAGGGGAAAAACTGTTTTTT.

This clonotype came up many times. The rearrangement links TRBV9 to TRBJ1-3, with D hard to call. The V gene's germline CDR1 is SGDLS and CDR2 YYNGEE. The CDR3 runs 17 residues. V lost 0 bases and J lost 0, with 13 bases in between. The CDR3 region has the DNA TGTGCCAGCAGCGTAGTTTCCAGCCCGAGCTCTGGAAACACCATATATTTT. Its protein product is CASSVVSSPSSGNTIYF.

This clonotype has a count of ten or more. This chain connects TRBV20-1 to TRBJ2-3, with 9 positions matching TRBD2. CDR3 length: 14 amino acids. Germline-derived CDR1 and CDR2 are DFQATT and SNEGSKA (reference sequence). V lost 7 bases and J lost 2; bases outside the gene matches: 7. CDR3 in amino acids: CSGLAGAFTDTQYF. The CDR3 DNA follows: TGCAGTGGGTTAGCGGGGGCCTTCACAGATACGCAGTATTTT.

This clonotype was observed a single time. The gene calls are TRBV7-8 and TRBJ1-1; D possibly corresponds to TRBD1 (6 bases). Germline values: CDR1 SGHVS, CDR2 FQNEAQ. The V and J ends lost 5 bases and 7 bases respectively, with 17 bases between them. This CDR3 is 14 amino acids long. The CDR3 DNA follows: TGTGCCAGCAGCCGTCCGGGACACTTCCTTGAAGCTTTCTTT. Translating gives CASSRPGHFLEAFF.